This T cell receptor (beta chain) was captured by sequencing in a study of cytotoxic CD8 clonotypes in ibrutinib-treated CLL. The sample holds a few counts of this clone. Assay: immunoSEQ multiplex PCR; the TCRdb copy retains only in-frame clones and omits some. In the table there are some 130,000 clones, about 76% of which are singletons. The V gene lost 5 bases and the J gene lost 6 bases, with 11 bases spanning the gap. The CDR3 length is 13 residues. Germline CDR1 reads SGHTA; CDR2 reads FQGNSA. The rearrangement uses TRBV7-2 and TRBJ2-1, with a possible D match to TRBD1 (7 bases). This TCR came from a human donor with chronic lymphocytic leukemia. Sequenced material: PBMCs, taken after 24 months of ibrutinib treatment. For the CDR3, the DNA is TGTGCCAGCAGCCTCAGGGGGGCCAATGAGCAGTTCTTC. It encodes CASSLRGANEQFF.